This TCR beta chain was identified in a study of T cell responses to AZD1222 COVID-19 vaccine. Notes on the study in general: Recipients of two AZD1222 doses showed rising Spike-specific TCR breadth and depth. At 160-218 and 743-854, vaccine-associated CD4 TCRs were dominant, and they spanned spike.

Germline V CDR1 and CDR2: SEHNR, FQNEAQ (reference sequence). The CDR3 spans 14 residues. V shed 5 bases and J 2 bases; nucleotides not matched to a gene: 6. Comments on this clone: Its specificity is unknown.

TCRdb's copy holds only in-frame clones and misses some; the assay was immunoSEQ multiplex PCR. The sample consists of 80,000 to 100,000 clones, roughly 88% of them appearing once. The chain has TRBV7-9 and TRBJ2-7, with 7 bases aligning to TRBD1. This receptor was taken from an adult in good health. Source: peripheral blood, taken on day 0 of MenACWY control vaccination. The CDR3, as DNA: TGTGCCAGCAGCCCACGACAGGGACCCTACGAGCAGTACTTC. It is translated as CASSPRQGPYEQYF.